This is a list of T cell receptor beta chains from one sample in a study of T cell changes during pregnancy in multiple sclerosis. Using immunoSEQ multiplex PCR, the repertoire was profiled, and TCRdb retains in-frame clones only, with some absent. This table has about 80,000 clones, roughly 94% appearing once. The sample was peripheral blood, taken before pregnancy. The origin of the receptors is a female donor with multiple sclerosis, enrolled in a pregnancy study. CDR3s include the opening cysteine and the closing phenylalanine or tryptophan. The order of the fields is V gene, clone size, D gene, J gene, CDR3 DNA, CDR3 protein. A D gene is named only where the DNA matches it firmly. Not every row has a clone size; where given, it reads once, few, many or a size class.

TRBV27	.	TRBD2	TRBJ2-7	TGTGCCAGCAGTCCATCCGGGGGGGGTGGCTACGAGCAGTACTTC	CASSPSGGGGYEQYF
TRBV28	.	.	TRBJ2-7	TGTGCCAGCAGTTCCCTTATTTCGACAGGTTACGAGCAGTACTTC	CASSSLISTGYEQYF
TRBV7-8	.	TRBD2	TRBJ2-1	TGTGCCAGCAGCTTAGCACTAGCGGGAACAAATGAGCAGTTCTTC	CASSLALAGTNEQFF
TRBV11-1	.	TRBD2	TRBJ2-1	TGTGCCAGCAGATGGGGACCGGGAGGGGACAATGAGCAGTTCTTC	CASRWGPGGDNEQFF
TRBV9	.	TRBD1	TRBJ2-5	TGTGCCAGCAGCGCCGGACAGGGGTGGGGAGAGACCCAGTACTTC	CASSAGQGWGETQYF
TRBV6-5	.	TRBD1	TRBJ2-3	TGTGCCAGCTCGAGGGACAGAAATACGCAGTATTTT	CASSRDRNTQYF
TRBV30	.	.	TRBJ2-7	TGTGCCTGGAGTGACGTCTACGAGCAGTACTTC	CAWSDVYEQYF
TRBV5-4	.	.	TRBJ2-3	TGTGCCAGCAGCCTAGGGACAACTTTAACTAGCACAGATACGCAGTATTTT	CASSLGTTLTSTDTQYF
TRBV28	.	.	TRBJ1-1	TGTGCCAGCAGTCCACGACAACTGAACACTGAAGCTTTCTTT	CASSPRQLNTEAFF
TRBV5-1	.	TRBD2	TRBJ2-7	TGCGCCAGCAGCTTGGTTTCTAGCGGGATGGACGAGCAGTACTTC	CASSLVSSGMDEQYF
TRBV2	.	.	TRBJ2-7	TGTGCCAGCACAGGGCTCATGGCCTACGAGCAGTACTTC	CASTGLMAYEQYF
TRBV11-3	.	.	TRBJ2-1	TGTGCCAGCAGCTTAGGGACCCTGAGCGGTTCCTACAATGAGCAGTTCTTC	CASSLGTLSGSYNEQFF
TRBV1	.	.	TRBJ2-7	TGCACCAGCAGCCAAGATCGAGCGGGACTCTACGAGCAGTACTTC	CTSSQDRAGLYEQYF
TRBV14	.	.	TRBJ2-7	TGTGCCAGCAGCCAATCAGGGGTCCACGAGCAGTACTTC	CASSQSGVHEQYF
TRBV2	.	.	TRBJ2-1	TGTGCCAGCGGTCGTCCGGCCTACAATGAGCAGTTCTTC	CASGRPAYNEQFF
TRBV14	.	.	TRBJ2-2	TGTGCCAGCAGCCAAGATTTAGGGGACTCGAACACCGGGGAGCTGTTTTTT	CASSQDLGDSNTGELFF
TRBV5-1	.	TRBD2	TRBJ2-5	TGCGCCAGCAGCTGGGGAGGGCTGCGGGAGACCCAGTACTTC	CASSWGGLRETQYF
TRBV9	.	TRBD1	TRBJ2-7	TGTGCCAGCAGCGTTGGACAGGGGGAGGGCGAGCAGTACTTC	CASSVGQGEGEQYF
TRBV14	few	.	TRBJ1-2	TGTGCCAGCAGCCCCAGTAATTATGGCTACACCTTC	CASSPSNYGYTF